A selection of T cell receptor beta chains follows, all from one sample in a study of T cells in narcolepsy. Libraries were prepared by immunoSEQ multiplex PCR; TCRdb keeps only in-frame clonotypes and omits some of them. The repertoire holds under 35,000 clones, about 89% seen once, with around 0.92% in the top ten. The sequenced sample consisted of memory (CD45RA-) CD4+ T cells from blood. The receptor set was obtained from a human donor in good health. Each CDR3 is given with its conserved first and last residue. Fields, in order: CDR3 protein, CDR3 DNA, V gene, D gene, clone size, J gene. The D gene is left open where the match is weak. Expanded clones get a size class; other rows say once, few or many, or leave the size out.

CDR3aa: CASSLMGDQETQYF
CDR3nt: TGTGCCAGCAGCTTAATGGGGGACCAAGAGACCCAGTACTTC
v_gene: TRBV7-2
d_gene: -
abundance: -
j_gene: TRBJ2-5

CDR3aa: CAISAGRNEQFF
CDR3nt: TGTGCCATCAGTGCGGGTCGGAATGAGCAGTTCTTC
v_gene: TRBV10-3
d_gene: -
abundance: -
j_gene: TRBJ2-1

CDR3aa: CASSIITGASNQPQHF
CDR3nt: TGTGCCAGTAGTATCATAACAGGGGCTAGCAATCAGCCCCAGCATTTT
v_gene: TRBV19
d_gene: TRBD1
abundance: -
j_gene: TRBJ1-5

CDR3aa: CASSLGPEEIHF
CDR3nt: TGTGCCAGCAGCTTAGGCCCTGAGGAAATCCACTTT
v_gene: TRBV7-8
d_gene: -
abundance: -
j_gene: TRBJ1-6

CDR3aa: CASTPAGGRYNEQFF
CDR3nt: TGTGCCAGCACCCCAGCGGGGGGGAGATACAATGAGCAGTTCTTC
v_gene: TRBV25-1
d_gene: TRBD2
abundance: -
j_gene: TRBJ2-1

CDR3aa: CASSLPPRDRDYEQYF
CDR3nt: TGTGCCAGCAGCTTGCCGCCCCGGGACAGAGACTACGAGCAGTACTTC
v_gene: TRBV5-6
d_gene: TRBD1
abundance: -
j_gene: TRBJ2-7

CDR3aa: CASSQENTNYGYTF
CDR3nt: TGCGCCAGCAGCCAAGAAAACACGAACTATGGCTACACCTTC
v_gene: TRBV4-1
d_gene: -
abundance: few
j_gene: TRBJ1-2

CDR3aa: CASSLTSTDTQYF
CDR3nt: TGTGCCAGCAGCTTGACTAGCACAGATACGCAGTATTTT
v_gene: TRBV5-4
d_gene: -
abundance: -
j_gene: TRBJ2-3

CDR3aa: CAWSVGSNQPQHF
CDR3nt: TGTGCCTGGAGTGTAGGGTCGAATCAGCCCCAGCATTTT
v_gene: TRBV30
d_gene: -
abundance: -
j_gene: TRBJ1-5

CDR3aa: CASSLAEGFDEQYF
CDR3nt: TGCGCCAGCAGCTTGGCCGAGGGGTTCGACGAGCAGTACTTC
v_gene: TRBV5-1
d_gene: -
abundance: -
j_gene: TRBJ2-7

CDR3aa: CASRGELRYTF
CDR3nt: TGTGCCAGCCGGGGGGAGCTGCGCTACACCTTC
v_gene: TRBV27
d_gene: -
abundance: once
j_gene: TRBJ1-2

CDR3aa: CSVEERVQETQYF
CDR3nt: TGCAGCGTTGAAGAACGTGTACAAGAGACCCAGTACTTC
v_gene: TRBV29-1
d_gene: -
abundance: -
j_gene: TRBJ2-5

CDR3aa: CASSKASPGTGGMNTEAFF
CDR3nt: TGTGCCAGCAGCAAAGCTAGTCCCGGGACAGGGGGGATGAACACTGAAGCTTTCTTT
v_gene: TRBV21-1
d_gene: -
abundance: -
j_gene: TRBJ1-1

CDR3aa: CASLPRREGQMFF
CDR3nt: TGTGCCAGTCTCCCCAGGCGGGAGGGCCAGATGTTCTTC
v_gene: TRBV19
d_gene: TRBD2
abundance: once
j_gene: TRBJ2-1

CDR3aa: CASSLGGDTQYF
CDR3nt: TGTGCCAGCAGCCTGGGTGGGGATACGCAGTATTTT
v_gene: TRBV11-3
d_gene: -
abundance: -
j_gene: TRBJ2-3

CDR3aa: CASTLRDRGFWGQETQYF
CDR3nt: TGTGCCAGCACTCTCCGGGACAGGGGTTTCTGGGGACAAGAGACCCAGTACTTC
v_gene: TRBV7-8
d_gene: TRBD1
abundance: -
j_gene: TRBJ2-5

CDR3aa: CASSVTGHYEQYF
CDR3nt: TGTGCCAGCAGTGTGACAGGACATTACGAGCAGTACTTC
v_gene: TRBV25-1
d_gene: -
abundance: -
j_gene: TRBJ2-7

CDR3aa: CASSVGTPYEQYF
CDR3nt: TGTGCCAGTAGTGTGGGTACCCCCTACGAGCAGTACTTC
v_gene: TRBV19
d_gene: -
abundance: -
j_gene: TRBJ2-7

CDR3aa: CASSIAQGVGTNTEAFF
CDR3nt: TGTGCCAGTAGTATAGCTCAGGGAGTAGGGACGAACACTGAAGCTTTCTTT
v_gene: TRBV19
d_gene: -
abundance: -
j_gene: TRBJ1-1

CDR3aa: CASSQGGRNEQFF
CDR3nt: TGTGCCAGCAGCCAGGGGGGCCGCAATGAGCAGTTCTTC
v_gene: TRBV7-3
d_gene: -
abundance: -
j_gene: TRBJ2-1